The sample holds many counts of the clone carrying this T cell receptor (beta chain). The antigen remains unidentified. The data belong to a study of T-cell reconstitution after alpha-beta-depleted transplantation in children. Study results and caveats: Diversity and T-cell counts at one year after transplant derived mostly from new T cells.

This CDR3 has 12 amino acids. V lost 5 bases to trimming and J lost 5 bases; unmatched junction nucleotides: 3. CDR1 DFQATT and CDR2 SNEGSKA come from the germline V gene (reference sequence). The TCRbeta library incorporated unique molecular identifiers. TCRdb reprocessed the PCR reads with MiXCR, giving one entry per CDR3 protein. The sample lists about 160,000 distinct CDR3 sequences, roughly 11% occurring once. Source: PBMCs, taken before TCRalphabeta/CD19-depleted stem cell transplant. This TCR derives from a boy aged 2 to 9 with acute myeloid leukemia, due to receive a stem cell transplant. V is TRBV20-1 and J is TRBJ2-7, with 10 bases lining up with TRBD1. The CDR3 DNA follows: TGCAGTGCTGGACAGGGGGTGGACGAGCAGTACTTC. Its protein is CSAGQGVDEQYF.